The present T cell receptor (beta chain) was sequenced within a study of siplizumab effects on memory and regulatory T cells. Data came from immunoSEQ multiplex PCR; TCRdb stores just in-frame clones and leaves some out. The data hold 100,000 or so clones, with around 92% observed a single time. The CDR3 runs 15 residues. Per the germline V gene, CDR1 is SGHTA and CDR2 is FQGNSA. Trimming pared 1 base from V and 0 bases from J, leaving 10 bases between. The sample comprised CD4+ T cells sorted from blood. This sequence joins TRBV7-2 and TRBJ2-7; D is unresolved. This sequence was found in a human donor in good health. The CDR3 region is CASSLGPTSSYEQYF. The CDR3, as DNA: TGTGCCAGCAGCTTAGGACCTACGAGCTCCTACGAGCAGTACTTC. The complete variable domain, with remaining parts taken from reference TRBV7-2 and TRBJ2-7, reads GAGVSQSPSNKVTEKGKDVELRCDPISGHTALYWYRQSLGQGLEFLIYFQGNSAPDKSGLPSDRFSAERTGGSVSTLTIQRTQQEDSAVYLCASSLGPTSSYEQYFGPGTRLTVT.